This T cell receptor (beta chain) stems from a study of cytomegalovirus exposure and HLA in healthy donors. With 60 Vbeta and 13 Jbeta primers, the PCR was carried out. Clones were read by immunoSEQ multiplex PCR, and TCRdb kept only the in-frame ones, dropping some. The sample consists of approximately 160,000 clones, approximately 73% of them appearing once. Notes on this clone: The target antigen is unknown.

The germline V gene has CDR1 SGHVS and CDR2 FQNEAQ. The length of the CDR3 is 13 residues. V lost 1 base, J lost 5 bases, and 8 bases lay in between. Points from the study as a whole: In terms of immune exposure information, only CMV serostatus was available. Analysis was carried out at a later point, and it linked a missense DCLRE1C variant to TCR beta V- and J-gene trimming.

This clonotype was sampled from a man aged 45-65 years in good health and CMV-seronegative. The gene calls are TRBV7-8 and TRBJ2-5, with D possibly matching TRBD1 (6 bases). The sample consisted of PBMCs. The CDR3 spells CASSLGTVETQYF. CDR3 coding DNA: TGTGCCAGCAGCTTAGGGACAGTTGAGACCCAGTACTTC.